The rows below give T cell receptor beta chains drawn from one sample of a study of OX40 agonist ivuxolimab in advanced cancers. This table comes from immunoSEQ multiplex PCR, and its TCRdb copy is limited to in-frame clones, with some not included. Counted here are 55,000 to 70,000 clones, roughly 88% occurring once; the ten biggest clones make up more than 2.5%. Sequencing was performed on CD4+ or CD8+ T cells sorted from blood, taken in a trial of the OX40 agonist ivuxolimab. These receptors were obtained from an adult with an advanced solid tumor such as melanoma, head and neck, liver or kidney cancer. Both conserved end residues are part of each CDR3.

V: TRBV5-1
CDR3: CASNWRGTQYF

V: TRBV6-5
CDR3: CASSYSQVGQFEKLFF

V: TRBV9
CDR3: CASSVNRGASSYEQYF

V: TRBV5-6
CDR3: CASGRWPVLSGNTIYF

V: TRBV30
CDR3: CAWKRAQPVDTGELFF

V: TRBV7-2
CDR3: CASKGVVASPLHF

V: TRBV19
CDR3: CASRPGTGENIQYF

V: TRBV19
CDR3: CASKFSGELFF

V: TRBV19
CDR3: CASSITDREGRPQHF

V: TRBV7-2
CDR3: CASSLNGGEEEAQYF

V: TRBV28
CDR3: CASSLYDGETQYF

V: TRBV28
CDR3: CASSLLWQGGNQPQHF

V: TRBV19
CDR3: CASNYREETEAFF

V: TRBV6-5
CDR3: CASSKQGGDETQYF

V: TRBV28
CDR3: CASSLPDSVSHEQYF

V: TRBV7-9
CDR3: CASSLALGTEPYEQYF

V: TRBV28
CDR3: CASHTGAPNEKLFF

V: TRBV5-4
CDR3: CASSIPGQGSWNTGELFF

V: TRBV4-3
CDR3: CASSQEPGNTIYF

V: TRBV5-4
CDR3: CASSLEGGSGYTF

V: TRBV18
CDR3: CASFPGGADTQYF

V: TRBV5-8
CDR3: CASSSFEGFGQPQHF

V: TRBV6-6
CDR3: CASSFSTSYEQYF

V: TRBV28
CDR3: CASSSPGPLRYEQYF

V: TRBV23-1
CDR3: CASSQGRSRTIYF

V: TRBV28
CDR3: CASLPGTVRFYSNQPQHF

V: TRBV19
CDR3: CASSISFATINSPLHF

V: TRBV5-1
CDR3: CASSFDGNYGYTF

V: TRBV28
CDR3: CASSPVGELAKNIQYF

V: TRBV6-5
CDR3: CASRPPGVQTEAFF

V: TRBV10-3
CDR3: CAISSGQGGRTNEKLFF

V: TRBV5-4
CDR3: CASSLEQGYEQYF

V: TRBV28
CDR3: CASSLYPGSYNEQFF

V: TRBV7-6
CDR3: CASSPGLAGGPGSYNEQFF